This T cell receptor beta chain was identified in a study of T cell responses to AZD1222 COVID-19 vaccine (dated by TCRdb to the early 2020s). In terms of the full investigation: A total of 233 trial participants underwent TCR sequencing, of whom 207 had received two doses of AZD1222 and some 25 had received two doses of the MenACWY control vaccine. Enrollment into the trials was organized by age into subgroups of 18-55, 56-69 and 70-plus years, and those subgroups contained about 160, 30 and 59 TCR-sequenced participants, respectively. The investigation overall reported the following: Most participants were white British and females outnumbered males, and the authors suggested that clonal diversity may have been underestimated. Reportedly, close to half of the unique spike-specific TCRs recognized epitopes lying outside the regions that are mutated in the B.1.351 and B.1.1.7 variants. The 56-69-year group was small, and its depth increase did not reach significance, likely because of low power. After two AZD1222 doses, spike-specific TCR breadth and depth were significantly higher than at day 0 and than in MenACWY recipients. Because no day 14 peak-response samples were available, repertoires were characterized only after the peak T cell response. Vaccine-associated CD4 TCRs spanned the whole spike protein, with dominant responses in regions 160-218 and 743-854. Only six or seven AZD1222 recipients were SARS-CoV-2 seropositive at baseline, limiting conclusions about previously exposed vaccinees.

The CDR3 regions of human TCRbeta chains were analyzed by immunosequencing. Turning to the authors' computational methods: TCRs in the repertoires were compared against a reference library of SARS-CoV-2-specific TCRs that had been generated with the MIRA antigen-specificity platform. Breadth was defined as the fraction of unique TCRs that were SARS-CoV-2-associated, and depth was defined as the fraction of total T cells that were SARS-CoV-2-associated. Using the MIRA data, every spike-specific TCR was mapped to the spike region that the TCR reacted to and assigned to either a CD4 or a CD8 class. Log10-transformed breadth and depth values were compared by one-way ANOVA with Sidak's multiple comparisons tests. As stored in TCRdb, this immuneACCESS dataset retains in-frame rearrangements with V and J assigned. A fraction of the clones does not appear; measured against another copy, unresolved V genes explain less than half of the discrepancy, and the remainder lacks a known reason. V and J calls and clone size follow that table, whereas D and trimming were derived from the DNA. This sample has about 100,000 clones in its table, and over 85% of those were observed once. The ten largest clones add up to around 3.3% of the sample.

The cysteine opens and the phenylalanine closes a CDR3 of 16 amino acids. CDR3 DNA is the only sequence kept; it has 48 bases, read in frame from the first base. Via the germline V gene, CDR1 is MDHEN and CDR2 SYDVKM. The germline ends are 20 bases apart after V is trimmed by 7 bases and J by 7 bases. Note on this clone: Its antigen remains unidentified. Per-nucleotide qualities are absent, and no much larger clonotype sits a single base away.

What the time point label conveys for this sample: baseline before first vaccination. Interpreted using the paper, the treatment or condition label stands for: meningococcal conjugate vaccine given as trial control. The vaccinee samples were drawn from two UK trials, COV001 and COV002, one of which was a single-blind randomized controlled phase 2/3 trial testing AZD1222 (ChAdOx1 nCoV-19) in healthy adults. For TCRbeta chain sequencing, PBMC samples from trial participants were taken at day 0 and at day 28 after the second dose. The chain is encoded by TRBV28 joined to TRBJ1-6, and the D gene may be TRBD1, 6 bases matching. The sequence was collected from an adult in good health. The sample consisted of peripheral blood, taken on day 0 of MenACWY control vaccination. The CDR3 loop reads CASTTGGRGNNSPLHF. The base sequence is TGTGCCAGCACCACTGGGGGCAGGGGAAACAATTCACCCCTCCACTTT.